Below, 26 T cell receptor beta chains from the same sample are listed, as sequenced in a study of T cell repertoires in cytomegalovirus infection. Their antigens are not known. TCRdb re-called the reads with MiXCR, one entry per CDR3 protein. The table has some 920,000 distinct CDR3 sequences, more than 25% seen once. The sequences come from cultured CD8+ T cells from PBMCs, collected from culture after CMV antigen stimulation. The receptors come from a human donor in good health (CMV status not recorded). Some clones in this sample may be carry-over from other donors' samples.

This clonotype was seen a handful of times. The chain links TRBV7-9 to TRBJ1-3; D gene unclear. Germline assignment: CDR1 SEHNR and CDR2 FQNEAQ (reference sequence). The CDR3 loop spans 15 amino acids. With 4 bases removed from V and 4 bases from J, the gap between germline ends came to 14 bases. CDR3 in DNA: TGTGCCAGCAGCTCCCCCACGGACGGAGGAAACACCATATATTTT. It is translated as CASSSPTDGGNTIYF.

This sequence joins TRBV7-9 and TRBJ2-2; D ambiguous. Trimming left V 5 bases short and J 2 bases short, with 15 bases between. The CDR3 length is 16 residues. The germline CDR1 and CDR2 sequences are SEHNR and FQNEAQ (reference sequence). CDR3 amino acids: CASSGRSPINTGELFF. CDR3 DNA: TGTGCCAGCAGCGGTCGGTCACCGATTAACACCGGGGAGCTGTTTTTT. Filled out from reference TRBV7-9 and TRBJ2-2, the complete variable domain reads DTGVSQNPRHKITKRGQNVTFRCDPISEHNRLYWYRQTLGQGPEFLTYFQNEAQLEKSRLLSDRFSAERPKGSFSTLEIQRTEQGDSAMYLCASSGRSPINTGELFFGEGSRLTVL.

The chain has TRBV12-3 or TRBV12-4 and TRBJ2-7; no firm D call. The CDR3 sequence is 19 residues long. V was cut by 4 bases and J by 4 bases, with 29 bases left in between. Written as DNA, the CDR3 is TGTGCCAGCAGTTCCAACTGGGCACCCACCCTAGGACGCTCTTACGAGCAGTACTTC. Translated, it gives CASSSNWAPTLGRSYEQYF.

There are a few counts of this clonotype. The CDR3 sequence is CASSIEGGGTSGGGFQFF. CDR3 coding DNA: TGTGCCAGTAGTATCGAGGGAGGGGGGACTAGCGGGGGAGGGTTTCAGTTCTTC. The chain employs TRBV19 and TRBJ2-1; 14 bases map to TRBD2. Germline CDR1 and CDR2: LNHDA and SQIVND (reference sequence). This CDR3 is built from 18 residues. V lost 3 bases to trimming and J lost 13 bases; unmatched junction nucleotides: 17.

This chain joins TRBV6-5 and TRBJ1-4; 8 bases line up with TRBD1. This CDR3 comprises 16 residues. In germline, CDR1 is MNHEY, CDR2 SVGAGI. J was trimmed by 8 bases and V by 0 bases; bases with no gene match: 8. CDR3 coding DNA: TGTGCCAGCAGTTACTCCCCACAGGGGGGGAGAGAAAAACTGTTTTTT. Translation: CASSYSPQGGREKLFF.

Turning to this clonotype: Just one base apart from a much larger clone, this may be a read error. The chain combines TRBV12-3 or TRBV12-4 with TRBJ2-3; either TRBD1 or TRBD2 may supply D (6 bases each). V lost 7 bases and J lost 5, with 19 bases in between. The CDR3 runs 15 residues. CDR3 nucleotide sequence: TGTGCCAGCAACCTTTGGGGGGCCAGAGTAGATACGCAGTATTTT. Residues: CASNLWGARVDTQYF.

In regard to this clonotype: A much bigger clone sits one base away, suggesting this may be a read error. The V call is TRBV12-3 or TRBV12-4, the J call TRBJ2-1, with a weak D call TRBD2 (5 bases). The length of the CDR3 is 14 residues. The V and J ends lost 5 bases and 0 bases respectively, with 8 bases between them. CDR3 coding DNA: TGTGCCAGCAGTGGGGAGCCCTCCTACAATGAGCAGTTCTTC. This gives the protein CASSGEPSYNEQFF.

On this clonotype: This may arise from a read error, as a much more abundant clone is one base away. The chain couples TRBV7-9 to TRBJ2-7; 8 bases match TRBD1. CDR1 is SEHNR and CDR2 is FQNEAQ in the germline V gene (reference sequence). The CDR3 spans 15 residues. The CDR3 sequence: CVSSAPGQATYEQYF. In DNA form, the CDR3 reads TGTGTCAGCAGCGCCCCGGGACAGGCAACCTACGAGCAGTACTTC.

There are a few counts of this clonotype. This sequence joins TRBV27 and TRBJ2-7, with D possibly being TRBD1 (6 bases). Per the germline V gene, CDR1 is MNHEY and CDR2 is SMNVEV (reference sequence). The CDR3 is made up of 15 amino acids. The V gene lost 2 bases and the J gene lost 0 bases, with 11 bases spanning the gap. The CDR3 nucleotides are TGTGCCAGCAGTTTAAGGGGGTCGAGCTCCTACGAGCAGTACGTC. Translated: CASSLRGSSSYEQYV.

This clonotype was counted many times. The rearrangement joins TRBV6-1 to TRBJ2-7; weak D call: TRBD1 (6 bases). Deletions cut 8 bases from V and 0 bases from J, with 11 bases between. The CDR3 is 13 residues long. In germline, CDR1 is MNHNS, CDR2 SASEGT. Here the CDR3 reads CASGGRSSYEQYF. For the CDR3, the DNA is TGTGCCAGCGGGGGCAGAAGCTCCTACGAGCAGTACTTC.

The CDR3 DNA is TGTGCCAGCAGTTCGACAGGTCAGATTCAGTACTTC. As protein: CASSSTGQIQYF. The rearrangement uses TRBV5-6 and TRBJ2-4; D perhaps matches TRBD1 (6 bases). With 5 bases removed from V and 10 bases from J, the gap between germline ends came to 13 bases. The germline CDR1 and CDR2 sequences are SGHDT and YYEEEE. There are 12 residues in the CDR3.

The rearrangement links TRBV19 to TRBJ2-2; D gene uncertain. The CDR3 spans 11 residues. The germline V and J ends were trimmed by 8 bases and 5 bases, with 6 bases remaining between them. Per the germline V gene, CDR1 is LNHDA and CDR2 is SQIVND (reference sequence). CDR3 bases: TGTGCCAGTTGTGAAACCGGGGAGCTGTTTTTT. Residues: CASCETGELFF.

The sample holds a few counts of this clonotype. The J gene is TRBJ1-5, the V gene TRBV4-1; maybe TRBD1 (5 bases). Germline CDR1 MGHRA, CDR2 YSYEKL. Trimming removed 0 bases from V and 6 bases from J, with 18 bases in between. The CDR3 contains 17 residues. As DNA, the CDR3 is TGCGCCAGCAGCCAAGACACTAAACTAGGGGTCGGTCAGCCCCAGCATTTT. Translation: CASSQDTKLGVGQPQHF.

This clonotype came up a few times. A much larger clone is a single base away; this may be a read error. The V and J genes are TRBV9 and TRBJ2-5; 7 nucleotides match TRBD1. Germline CDR1 and CDR2: SGDLS and YYNGEE. V dropped 4 bases and J dropped 4; count of bases not matched to a gene: 4. There are 13 residues in the CDR3. The CDR3 DNA reads TGTGCCAGCAGCCCCGGGACAGTAGAGACCCAGTACTTC. This encodes CASSPGTVETQYF.

The gene calls are TRBV4-1 and TRBJ2-5; D perhaps matches TRBD1 (7 bases). V was clipped by 0 bases and J by 5 bases, with 22 bases between them. In germline, CDR1 is MGHRA, CDR2 YSYEKL. The CDR3 loop spans 18 amino acids. CDR3 nucleotide sequence: TGCGCCAGCAGCCAAGATCACAGCAGGGGGGCATTCAGGGAGACCCAGTACTTC. Translating gives CASSQDHSRGAFRETQYF.

The sample holds many counts of this clonotype. The chain employs TRBV27 and TRBJ1-5; no reliable D call. The CDR3 has 13 amino acids. Trimming left V 8 bases short and J 0 bases short, with 8 bases between. Germline CDR1 and CDR2: MNHEY and SMNVEV (reference sequence). DNA of the CDR3: TGTGCCAGCGGTCTCTATAGCAATCAGCCCCAGCATTTT. This sequence encodes CASGLYSNQPQHF.

This clonotype was counted at least ten times. V gene TRBV7-2 combines with J gene TRBJ2-1; D possibly corresponds to TRBD2 (6 bases). In germline, CDR1 is SGHTA, CDR2 FQGNSA. With 1 base removed from V and 8 bases from J, the gap between germline ends came to 18 bases. The CDR3 spans 16 residues. The CDR3 bases are TGTGCCAGCAGCTTAGGATTCCGGGGAGGTCGGGATGAGCAGTTCTTC. Translation gives CASSLGFRGGRDEQFF.

The DNA for the CDR3 is TGCGCCAGCAGTCAATCGGAGGGGGGGCAGAAAGATACGCAGTATTTT. Its protein is CASSQSEGGQKDTQYF. The chain combines TRBV23-1 with TRBJ2-3; weak D call: TRBD2 (7 bases). TRBV23-1 is an ORF for which the function is uncertain. The CDR3 spans 16 residues. Between the trimmed V and J ends, which lost 0 bases and 5 bases, there was a span of 15 bases.

This clonotype was counted a few times. The chain uses TRBV5-4 and TRBJ2-3; D call uncertain. Trimming took off 4 bases at V and 2 bases at J, with 8 bases between the two ends. CDR1 and CDR2 (germline): SGHNT, YYREEE (reference sequence). This CDR3 region has 13 residues. The CDR3 loop reads CASSPGVTDTQYF. The CDR3, as DNA: TGTGCCAGCAGCCCGGGTGTCACAGATACGCAGTATTTT.

This clonotype was counted a few times. This CDR3 reads CATRGDGTGDNEQFF. In nucleotides, the CDR3 is TGTGCCACCAGGGGGGACGGGACAGGGGACAATGAGCAGTTCTTC. The chain combines TRBV24-1 with TRBJ2-1, with 10 bases fitting TRBD1. Germline CDR1 KGHDR, CDR2 SFDVKD. This CDR3 region has 15 residues. Trimming took 7 bases from V and 5 from J; bases not matched to a gene: 7.

The sample holds a few counts of this clonotype. The J gene is TRBJ2-1, the V gene TRBV5-4, with D perhaps matching TRBD1 (5 bases). In germline, CDR1 is SGHNT, CDR2 YYREEE (reference sequence). This CDR3 is built from 14 residues. Deletions cut 3 bases from V and 1 base from J, with 8 bases between. The CDR3 is CASSYRNSYNEQFF. The CDR3 bases are TGTGCCAGCAGCTACAGGAATTCCTACAATGAGCAGTTCTTC.

This clonotype was counted only a few times. Here the CDR3 DNA reads TGTGCCAGCGCTCGACTAGCGGGGGACAATGAGCAGTTCTTC. It translates to CASARLAGDNEQFF. The J gene is TRBJ2-1, the V gene TRBV6-2 or TRBV6-3; 12 bases are shared with TRBD2. This CDR3 has 14 residues. Germline V gene lookup returns CDR1 MNHEY and CDR2 SVGEGT. The trim removed 8 bases at V and 5 bases at J, leaving 4 bases unmatched.

This clonotype was detected once. This chain joins TRBV9 and TRBJ2-1; 7 nucleotides agree with TRBD2. V lost 4 bases, J lost 6 bases, and 10 bases stayed unmatched. The CDR3 contains 15 residues. Germline CDR1 reads SGDLS; CDR2 reads YYNGEE. Here the CDR3 reads CASSTPRLAANEQFF. CDR3 in DNA: TGTGCCAGCAGCACCCCGCGACTAGCTGCCAATGAGCAGTTCTTC.

Turning to this clonotype: A much larger clone lies a single base off, so this may be a read error. The chain joins TRBV7-2 to TRBJ2-7, with D perhaps matching TRBD2 (6 bases). Trimming shortened V by 2 bases and J by 6 bases, and 8 bases separated the two germline ends. The CDR3 loop spans 12 amino acids. Germline lookup yields CDR1 SGHTA and CDR2 FQGNSA. CDR3 nucleotides: TGTGCCAGCAGCTTACACGGGGGCGAGCAGTACGTC. This sequence encodes CASSLHGGEQYV.

The chain uses TRBV15 and TRBJ2-1; 11 positions match TRBD1. The CDR3 has 14 residues. Germline loops: CDR1 LNHNV, CDR2 YYDKDF (reference sequence). Trimming at V came to 8 bases and at J to 8 bases, leaving 8 bases not matched to a gene. The CDR3 loop is CATYSGTGGHEQFF. The CDR3 DNA reads as TGTGCCACCTACTCCGGGACAGGGGGACATGAGCAGTTCTTC.

The chain employs TRBV9 and TRBJ2-1; TRBD1 agrees at 10 bases. This CDR3 is 15 amino acids long. Germline V CDR1 and CDR2: SGDLS, YYNGEE. V was clipped by 4 bases and J by 6 bases; unmatched bases: 7. Here the CDR3 DNA reads TGTGCCAGCAGCCTAGGACAGGGGGGCGGCAATGAGCAGTTCTTC. Translated, it gives CASSLGQGGGNEQFF.